This T cell receptor (beta chain) was sequenced in a study of CD8+ T cells in alopecia areata. To note about this clone: This sample includes further DNA sequences coding for the same CDR3.

The CDR3 is 11 residues long. CDR1 LNHDA and CDR2 SQIVND come from the germline V gene (reference sequence). Between the trimmed V and J ends, which lost 3 bases and 5 bases, there was a span of 4 bases. RNA extraction was followed by reverse transcription into cDNA, which acted as the sequencing template. TCRdb's copy holds only in-frame clones and misses some; the assay was immunoSEQ multiplex PCR. The repertoire holds about 150,000 clones, around 87% seen once, with around 15% in the top ten. The sequence derives from a human donor with alopecia areata. V and J are TRBV19 and TRBJ1-1; D is ambiguous. Sequencing used CD8+ T cells sorted from blood, obtained at week 0. The chain's CDR3 is CASSIGTEAFF. CDR3 coding DNA: TGTGCCAGTAGTATCGGGACTGAAGCTTTCTTT.